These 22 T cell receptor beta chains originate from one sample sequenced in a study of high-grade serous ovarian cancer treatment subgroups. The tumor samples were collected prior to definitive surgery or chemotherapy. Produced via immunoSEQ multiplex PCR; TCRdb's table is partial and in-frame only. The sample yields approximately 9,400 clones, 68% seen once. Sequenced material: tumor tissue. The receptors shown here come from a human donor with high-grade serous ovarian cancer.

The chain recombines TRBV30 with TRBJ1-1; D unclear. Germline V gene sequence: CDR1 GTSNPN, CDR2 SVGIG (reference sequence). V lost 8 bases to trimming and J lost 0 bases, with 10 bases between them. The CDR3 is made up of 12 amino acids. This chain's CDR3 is CARTLMNTEAFF. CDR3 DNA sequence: TGTGCCAGGACCTTGATGAACACTGAAGCTTTCTTT.

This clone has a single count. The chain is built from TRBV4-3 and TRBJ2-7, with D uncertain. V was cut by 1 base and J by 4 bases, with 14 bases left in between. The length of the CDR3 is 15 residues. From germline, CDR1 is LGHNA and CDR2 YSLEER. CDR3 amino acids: CASSQAVLAQYEQYF. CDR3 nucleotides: TGCGCCAGCAGCCAAGCCGTACTTGCCCAATACGAGCAGTACTTC.

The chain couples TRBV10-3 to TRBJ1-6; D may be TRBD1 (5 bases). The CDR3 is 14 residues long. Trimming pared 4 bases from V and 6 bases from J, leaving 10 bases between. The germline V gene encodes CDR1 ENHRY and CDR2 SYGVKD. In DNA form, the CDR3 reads TGTGCCATCAGTGTGGGGGGTCCTAATTCACCCCTCCACTTT. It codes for CAISVGGPNSPLHF.

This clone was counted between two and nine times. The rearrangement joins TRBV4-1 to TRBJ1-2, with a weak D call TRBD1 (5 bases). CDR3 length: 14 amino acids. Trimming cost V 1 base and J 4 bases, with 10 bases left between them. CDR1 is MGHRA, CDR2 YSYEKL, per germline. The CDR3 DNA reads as TGCGCCAGCAGCCAAGCGGGGGTCCTCTATGGCTACACCTTC. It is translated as CASSQAGVLYGYTF.

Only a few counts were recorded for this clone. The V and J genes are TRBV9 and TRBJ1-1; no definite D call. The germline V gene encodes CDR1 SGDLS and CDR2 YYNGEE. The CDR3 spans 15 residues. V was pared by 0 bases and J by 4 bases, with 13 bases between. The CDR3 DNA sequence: TGTGCCAGCAGCGTAGGTCCATCTCCCACCACTGAAGCTTTCTTT. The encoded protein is CASSVGPSPTTEAFF.

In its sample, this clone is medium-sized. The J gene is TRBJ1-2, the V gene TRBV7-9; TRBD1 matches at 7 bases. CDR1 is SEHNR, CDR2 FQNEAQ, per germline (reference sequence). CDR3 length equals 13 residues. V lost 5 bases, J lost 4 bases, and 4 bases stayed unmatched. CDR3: CASSPRQGYGYTF. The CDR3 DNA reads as TGTGCCAGCAGCCCAAGACAGGGCTATGGCTACACCTTC.

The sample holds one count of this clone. The CDR3 sequence: CASSRLGSTDTQYF. The CDR3 DNA follows: TGTGCCAGCAGTCGACTAGGAAGCACAGATACGCAGTATTTT. J is TRBJ2-3 and V is TRBV4-2; a possible D gene is TRBD2 (6 bases). CDR3 length: 14 residues. V was shortened by 6 bases and J by 0 bases, with 10 bases between the two germline ends. CDR1 LGHNA and CDR2 YNFKEQ come from the germline V gene.

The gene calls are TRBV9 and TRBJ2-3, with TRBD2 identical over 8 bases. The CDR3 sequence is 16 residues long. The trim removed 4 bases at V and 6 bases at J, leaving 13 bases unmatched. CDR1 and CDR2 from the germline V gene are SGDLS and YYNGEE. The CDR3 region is CASSTGRSGRTDTQYF. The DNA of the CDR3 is TGTGCCAGCAGCACTGGTCGGAGCGGGAGAACGGATACGCAGTATTTT.

The CDR3 spells CASSLEREITGQFF. DNA of the CDR3: TGTGCCAGTAGTCTCGAGCGGGAGATTACGGGGCAGTTCTTC. The chain uses TRBV19 and TRBJ2-1; 8 positions match TRBD2. This CDR3 is 14 amino acids long. Looked up from germline, CDR1 is LNHDA and CDR2 is SQIVND (reference sequence). The V gene end was trimmed by 5 bases and the J gene end by 12 bases; junction bases not matched to a gene: 12. The whole variable domain, filled in from reference TRBV19 and TRBJ2-1, reads DGGITQSPKYLFRKEGQNVTLSCEQNLNHDAMYWYRQDPGQGLRLIYYSQIVNDFQKGDIAEGYSVSREKKESFPLTVTSAQKNPTAFYLCASSLEREITGQFFGPGTRLTVL.

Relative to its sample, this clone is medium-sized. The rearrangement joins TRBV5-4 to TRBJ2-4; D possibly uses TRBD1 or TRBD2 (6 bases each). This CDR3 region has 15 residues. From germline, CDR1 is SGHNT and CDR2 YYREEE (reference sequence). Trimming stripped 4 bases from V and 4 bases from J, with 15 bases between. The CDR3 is CASSGRGGGKNIQYF. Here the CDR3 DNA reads TGTGCCAGCAGCGGGAGAGGGGGAGGAAAAAACATTCAGTACTTC.

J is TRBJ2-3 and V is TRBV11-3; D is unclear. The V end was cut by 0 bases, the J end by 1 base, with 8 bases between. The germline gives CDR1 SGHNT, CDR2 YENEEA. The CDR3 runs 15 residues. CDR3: CASSLDPLRTDTQYF. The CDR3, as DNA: TGTGCCAGCAGCTTAGATCCGCTACGCACAGATACGCAGTATTTT.

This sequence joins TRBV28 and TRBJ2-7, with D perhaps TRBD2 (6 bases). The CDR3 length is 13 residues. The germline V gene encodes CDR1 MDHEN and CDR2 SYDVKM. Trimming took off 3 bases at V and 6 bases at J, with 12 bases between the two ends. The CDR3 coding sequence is TGTGCCAGCAGTTTGTACGGAGGGCGCGAGCAGTACTTC. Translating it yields CASSLYGGREQYF. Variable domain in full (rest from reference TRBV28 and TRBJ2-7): DVKVTQSSRYLVKRTGEKVFLECVQDMDHENMFWYRQDPGLGLRLIYFSYDVKMKEKGDIPEGYSVSREKKERFSLILESASTNQTSMYLCASSLYGGREQYFGPGTRLTVT.

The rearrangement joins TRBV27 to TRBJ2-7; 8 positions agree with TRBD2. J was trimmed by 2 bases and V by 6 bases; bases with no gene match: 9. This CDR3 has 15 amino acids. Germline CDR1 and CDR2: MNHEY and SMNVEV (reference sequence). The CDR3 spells CASSRRGGGPYEQYF. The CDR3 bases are TGTGCCAGCAGCCGACGGGGGGGAGGACCCTACGAGCAGTACTTC.

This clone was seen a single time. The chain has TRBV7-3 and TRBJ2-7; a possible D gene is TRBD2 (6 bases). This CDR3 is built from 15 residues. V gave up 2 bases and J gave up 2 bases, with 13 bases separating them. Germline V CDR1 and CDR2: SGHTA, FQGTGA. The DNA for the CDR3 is TGTGCCAGCAGCTTAGGGGCGGGGTCGACCTACGAGCAGTACTTC. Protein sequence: CASSLGAGSTYEQYF.

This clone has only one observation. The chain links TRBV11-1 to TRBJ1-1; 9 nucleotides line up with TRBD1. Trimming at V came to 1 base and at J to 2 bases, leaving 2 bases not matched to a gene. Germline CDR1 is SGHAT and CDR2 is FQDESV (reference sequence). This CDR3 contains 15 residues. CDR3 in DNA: TGTGCCAGCAGCTTAGGGACAGGGGTCAACACTGAAGCTTTCTTT. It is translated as CASSLGTGVNTEAFF.

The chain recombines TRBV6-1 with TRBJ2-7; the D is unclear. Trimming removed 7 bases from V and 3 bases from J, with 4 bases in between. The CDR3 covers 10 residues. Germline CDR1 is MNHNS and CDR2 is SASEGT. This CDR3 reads CASIDYEQYF. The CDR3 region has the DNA TGTGCCAGCATAGACTACGAGCAGTACTTC.

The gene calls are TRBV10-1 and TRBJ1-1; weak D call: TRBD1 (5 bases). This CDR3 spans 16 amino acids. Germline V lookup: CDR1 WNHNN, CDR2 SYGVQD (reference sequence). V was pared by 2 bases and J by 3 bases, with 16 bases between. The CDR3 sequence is CASSEGAGGVHTEAFF. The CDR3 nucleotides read TGCGCCAGCAGTGAGGGGGCGGGGGGGGTTCACACTGAAGCTTTCTTT.

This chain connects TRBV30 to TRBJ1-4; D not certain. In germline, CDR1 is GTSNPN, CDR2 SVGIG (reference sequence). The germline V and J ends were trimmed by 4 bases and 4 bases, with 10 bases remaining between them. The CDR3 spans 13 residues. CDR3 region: CAWTGPLNEKLFF. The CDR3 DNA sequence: TGTGCCTGGACCGGGCCTCTTAATGAAAAACTGTTTTTT.

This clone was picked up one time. CDR3 amino acids: CASSPTQFF. CDR3 DNA sequence: TGTGCCAGCAGCCCTACTCAGTTCTTC. The V and J genes are TRBV3-2 and TRBJ2-1; the table's D gene call, TRBD2, was not cross checked with the DNA. TRBV3-2 is a pseudogene. CDR3 length equals 9 residues.

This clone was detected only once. The CDR3, as DNA: TGTGCCAGCAGCAGCCGACAGGGTGGGGTTCAAGAGACCCAGTACTTC. Encoded protein: CASSSRQGGVQETQYF. This sequence joins TRBV7-9 and TRBJ2-5, with 7 bases identical to TRBD1. Germline CDR1 SEHNR, CDR2 FQNEAQ (reference sequence). CDR3 length: 16 amino acids. V was clipped by 5 bases and J by 2 bases; unmatched bases: 11. The full variable domain, its missing parts supplied by reference TRBV7-9 and TRBJ2-5, is DTGVSQNPRHKITKRGQNVTFRCDPISEHNRLYWYRQTLGQGPEFLTYFQNEAQLEKSRLLSDRFSAERPKGSFSTLEIQRTEQGDSAMYLCASSSRQGGVQETQYFGPGTRLLVL.

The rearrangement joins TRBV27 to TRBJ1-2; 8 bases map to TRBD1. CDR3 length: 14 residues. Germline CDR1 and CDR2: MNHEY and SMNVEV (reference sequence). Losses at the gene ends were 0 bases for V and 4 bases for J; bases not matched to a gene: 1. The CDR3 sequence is CASSLSDRGYGYTF. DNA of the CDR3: TGTGCCAGCAGTTTATCCGACAGGGGCTATGGCTACACCTTC.

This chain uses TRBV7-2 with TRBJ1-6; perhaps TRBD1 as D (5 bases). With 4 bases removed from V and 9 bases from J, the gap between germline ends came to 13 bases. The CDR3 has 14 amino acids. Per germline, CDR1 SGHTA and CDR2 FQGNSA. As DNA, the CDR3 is TGTGCCAGCAGCTCTGGACAAGGACGTTCACCCCTCCACTTT. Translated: CASSSGQGRSPLHF.